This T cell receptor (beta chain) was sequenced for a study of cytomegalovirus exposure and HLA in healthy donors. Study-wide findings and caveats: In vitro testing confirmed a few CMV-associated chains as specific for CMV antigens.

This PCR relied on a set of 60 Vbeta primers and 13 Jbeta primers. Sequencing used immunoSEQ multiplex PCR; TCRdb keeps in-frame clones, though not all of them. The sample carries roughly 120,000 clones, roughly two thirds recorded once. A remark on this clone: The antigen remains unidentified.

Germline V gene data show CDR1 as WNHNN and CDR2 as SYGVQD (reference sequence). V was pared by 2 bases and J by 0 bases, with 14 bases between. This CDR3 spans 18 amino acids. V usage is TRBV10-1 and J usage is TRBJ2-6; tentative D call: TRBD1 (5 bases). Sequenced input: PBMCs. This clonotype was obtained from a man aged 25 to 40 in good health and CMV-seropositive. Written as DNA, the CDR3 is TGCGCCAGCAGTGAGACAGGTCTTGAGAGCTCTGGGGCCAACGTCCTGACTTTC. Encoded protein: CASSETGLESSGANVLTF.